This T cell receptor (beta chain) was sequenced during a study of cytomegalovirus exposure and HLA in healthy donors. This table comes from immunoSEQ multiplex PCR, and its TCRdb copy is limited to in-frame clones, with some not included. This sample has 300,000 or so clones, with 70% to 90% found just once. CDR1 MNHEY and CDR2 SMNVEV come from the germline V gene (reference sequence). This CDR3 region has 15 residues. V lost 6 bases to trimming and J lost 1 base, with 13 bases between them. This TCR derives from a young man in good health and CMV-seronegative. Sequencing used PBMCs. The chain uses TRBV27 and TRBJ1-5, with D possibly being TRBD1 (6 bases). The CDR3 nucleotides are TGTGCCAGCAGGGATGGGGGGGCGAGCAATCAGCCCCAGCATTTT. This gives the protein CASRDGGASNQPQHF.